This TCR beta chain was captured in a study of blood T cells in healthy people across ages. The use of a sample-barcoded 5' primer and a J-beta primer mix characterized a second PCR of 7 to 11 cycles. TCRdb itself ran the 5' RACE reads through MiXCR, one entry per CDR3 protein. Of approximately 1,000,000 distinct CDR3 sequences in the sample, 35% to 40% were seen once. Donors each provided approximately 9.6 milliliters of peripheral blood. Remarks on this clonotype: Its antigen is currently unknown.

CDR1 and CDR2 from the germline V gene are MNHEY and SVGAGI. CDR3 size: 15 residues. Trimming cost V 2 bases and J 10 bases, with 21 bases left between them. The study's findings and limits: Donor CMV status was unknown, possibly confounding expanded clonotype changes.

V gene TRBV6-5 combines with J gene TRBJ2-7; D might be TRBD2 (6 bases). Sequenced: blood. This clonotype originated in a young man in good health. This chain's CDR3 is CASSYGRDFRGPQYF. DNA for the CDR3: TGTGCCAGCAGTTACGGCCGGGACTTCCGTGGTCCCCAGTACTTC.